The entry that follows covers one T cell receptor beta chain sequence. Its antigen is not known. Control samples were healthy donors' buffy coats. This sample was taken from a study of STAT5B mutations in CD4+ large granular lymphocyte leukemia. Between the trimmed V and J ends, which lost 0 bases and 8 bases, there was a span of 14 bases. CDR1 SGHRS and CDR2 YFSETQ come from the germline V gene. This CDR3 contains 15 residues. The study, taken as a whole, reports: Patient CD4-sorted repertoires looked more clonal than healthy CD4+ repertoires, even without putative leukemic clones. 8/27 top patient clones versus 2/35 control clones were TRBV06-family.

This was a survey-level run. The protocol was immunoSEQ multiplex PCR, while the TCRdb copy is restricted to in-frame clones and leaves out a portion. The sample carries 30,000 to 40,000 clones, roughly 65% recorded once. The sample taken for sequencing was CD4+ T cells from blood buffy coats. This TCR came from a human donor in good health. V gene TRBV5-1 combines with J gene TRBJ1-4; D may be TRBD1 (5 bases). CDR3 bases: TGCGCCAGCAGCTTGGGCCGGGGGGAGAGGGAAAAACTGTTTTTT. Translating it yields CASSLGRGEREKLFF.